This passage covers 19 T cell receptor beta chains from one sample sequenced in a study of OX40 agonist ivuxolimab in advanced cancers. The data were produced by immunoSEQ multiplex PCR, yet TCRdb's version contains in-frame clones alone and is incomplete. The sample records under 80,000 clones, about 93% being singletons. The specimen was CD4+ or CD8+ T cells sorted from blood, collected in a trial of the OX40 agonist ivuxolimab. The receptors derive from an adult with an advanced solid tumor such as melanoma, head and neck, liver or kidney cancer.

The J gene is TRBJ2-7, the V gene TRBV18; tentatively, D is TRBD1 or TRBD2 (6 bases each). The CDR3 has 14 amino acids. Germline V gene data show CDR1 as KGHSH and CDR2 as LQKENI. V was shortened by 3 bases and J by 3 bases, with 12 bases between the two germline ends. As DNA, the CDR3 is TGTGCCAGCTCACCGGGGGCGGGGAACTACGAGCAGTACTTC. This translates into CASSPGAGNYEQYF.

This clone has a single count. The rearrangement uses TRBV7-6 and TRBJ2-7, with TRBD2 matching over 7 bases. J gave up 5 bases and V 0 bases, and 1 base lay outside the gene matches. Germline V gene data show CDR1 as SGHVS and CDR2 as FNYEAQ. CDR3 size: 13 residues. CDR3 amino acids: CASSLAGGNEQYF. DNA for the CDR3: TGTGCCAGCAGCTTAGCCGGGGGGAACGAGCAGTACTTC. The full variable domain, completed using reference TRBV7-6 and TRBJ2-7, is GAGVSQSPRYKVTKRGQDVALRCDPISGHVSLYWYRQALGQGPEFLTYFNYEAQQDKSGLPNDRFSAERPEGSISTLTIQRTEQRDSAMYRCASSLAGGNEQYFGPGTRLTVT.

This chain joins TRBV11-3 and TRBJ2-3; no clear D gene. CDR3 size: 14 residues. The V end lost 1 base, the J end lost 0 bases, and 5 bases lay between the germline ends. Germline CDR1 and CDR2: SGHNT and YENEEA. The CDR3 sequence is CASSLGGSTDTQYF. The CDR3 DNA is TGTGCCAGCAGCTTAGGCGGCAGCACAGATACGCAGTATTTT.

This chain connects TRBV6-1 to TRBJ2-3; D might be TRBD1 (7 bases). Germline CDR1 MNHNS, CDR2 SASEGT. The V and J ends lost 6 bases and 6 bases respectively, with 19 bases between them. This CDR3 has 15 amino acids. CDR3 loop: CASRSSAGGADTQYF. Here the CDR3 DNA reads TGTGCCAGCAGATCTAGCGCAGGGGGAGCGGATACGCAGTATTTT.

This chain links TRBV5-5 with TRBJ1-4, with 7 bases identical to TRBD1. Looked up from germline, CDR1 is SGHKS and CDR2 is YYEKEE (reference sequence). J was trimmed by 1 base and V by 3 bases; bases with no gene match: 6. This CDR3 is 16 amino acids long. The DNA of the CDR3 is TGTGCCAGCAGCTCAGTCCCAGGGGGAACTAATGAAAAACTGTTTTTT. Encoded protein: CASSSVPGGTNEKLFF.

V is TRBV7-2 and J is TRBJ2-7; 7 bases map to TRBD1. V was pared by 4 bases and J by 3 bases, with 6 bases of the junction left unmatched. This CDR3 spans 14 amino acids. Germline loops: CDR1 SGHTA, CDR2 FQGNSA. CDR3: CASSSRQGGYEQYF. Here the CDR3 DNA reads TGTGCCAGCAGCTCCCGACAGGGTGGCTACGAGCAGTACTTC.

The V and J genes are TRBV7-2 and TRBJ2-3, with 8 bases aligning to TRBD2. V lost 1 base, J lost 7 bases, and 7 bases stayed unmatched. This CDR3 has 15 amino acids. Germline CDR1 and CDR2: SGHTA and FQGNSA. The DNA for the CDR3 is TGTGCCAGCAGCTTAGGCCCGGGGGGGCCGCATACGCAGTATTTT. As protein: CASSLGPGGPHTQYF.

V gene TRBV18 combines with J gene TRBJ2-1; D is ambiguous. V lost 0 bases and J lost 8, with 11 bases in between. This CDR3 has 14 residues. Germline assignment: CDR1 KGHSH and CDR2 LQKENI. This CDR3 reads CASSPPNNRYEQFF. DNA of the CDR3: TGTGCCAGCTCACCACCCAATAACCGCTATGAGCAGTTCTTC.

This chain uses TRBV5-1 with TRBJ1-6, with D possibly matching TRBD1 (5 bases). Germline V gene lookup returns CDR1 SGHRS and CDR2 YFSETQ. V shed 2 bases and J shed 5 bases, with 8 bases lying between them. The CDR3 runs to 14 residues. The CDR3 nucleotides are TGCGCCAGCAGCTTAGACAGAGATAATTCACCCCTCCACTTT. It codes for CASSLDRDNSPLHF. The full variable domain, completed using reference TRBV5-1 and TRBJ1-6, is KAGVTQTPRYLIKTRGQQVTLSCSPISGHRSVSWYQQTPGQGLQFLFEYFSETQRNKGNFPGRFSGRQFSNSRSEMNVSTLELGDSALYLCASSLDRDNSPLHFGNGTRLTVT.

A note on this clone: The junction and the germline gene differ at one end; a read error may be behind it. Other DNA sequences in this sample translate to the same CDR3. The chain links TRBV7-9 to TRBJ2-3; maybe TRBD1 (6 bases). This CDR3 has 13 amino acids. From germline, CDR1 is SEHNR and CDR2 FQNEAQ (reference sequence). In nucleotides, the CDR3 is TGTGCCAGCAGCTTAAGGGACACAGACACGCAGTATTTT. It is translated as CASSLRDTDTQYF.

This clone has just one count. The V and J genes are TRBV7-2 and TRBJ1-6; D not certain. The CDR3 contains 14 residues. CDR1 is SGHTA and CDR2 is FQGNSA in the germline V gene. Trimming removed 1 base at V and 5 bases at J, with 6 bases between. The CDR3 DNA reads TGTGCCAGCAGCTTAGAGTTGAATAATTCACCCCTCCACTTT. Amino acid sequence: CASSLELNNSPLHF.

This clone was observed a single time. V usage is TRBV28 and J usage is TRBJ1-2, with 9 bases fitting TRBD1. Germline lookup yields CDR1 MDHEN and CDR2 SYDVKM. Unmatched junction bases numbered 15, after V lost 5 bases and J lost 8 bases. This CDR3 is built from 16 residues. CDR3 DNA sequence: TGTGCCAGCAGTACCCCTTCTGACAGGGGGTCACGCGGCTACACCTTC. It specifies CASSTPSDRGSRGYTF.

This chain uses TRBV28 with TRBJ1-4; TRBD1 matches 9 bases. The J segment lost 6 bases and the V segment lost 6 bases, leaving 8 bases of the junction unmatched. Germline CDR1 is MDHEN and CDR2 is SYDVKM. The CDR3 totals 15 residues. The CDR3 is CASSKPGQGYEKLFF. CDR3 nucleotide sequence: TGTGCCAGCAGCAAGCCGGGACAGGGCTATGAAAAACTGTTTTTT.

This chain uses TRBV9 with TRBJ2-7, with 7 bases that match TRBD2. This CDR3 region has 14 residues. After removal of 0 bases from V and 6 bases from J, the junction contained 6 bases not matched to a gene. The V gene's germline CDR1 is SGDLS and CDR2 YYNGEE. CDR3 protein: CASSVATGGSEQYF. The CDR3 bases are TGTGCCAGCAGCGTAGCTACGGGAGGTTCCGAGCAGTACTTC. The complete variable domain, with remaining parts taken from reference TRBV9 and TRBJ2-7, reads DSGVTQTPKHLITATGQRVTLRCSPRSGDLSVYWYQQSLDQGLQFLIQYYNGEERAKGNILERFSAQQFPDLHSELNLSSLELGDSALYFCASSVATGGSEQYFGPGTRLTVT.

This chain connects TRBV27 to TRBJ2-1; TRBD1 aligns across 8 bases. Germline-derived CDR1 and CDR2 are MNHEY and SMNVEV (reference sequence). V lost 3 bases and J lost 2; bases outside the gene matches: 9. The CDR3 loop spans 17 amino acids. CDR3 region: CASSFHLQGDPYNEQFF. The CDR3 DNA sequence: TGTGCCAGCAGTTTCCATTTACAGGGGGATCCCTACAATGAGCAGTTCTTC.

V and J are TRBV6-1 and TRBJ1-2; TRBD1 might be the D (5 bases). Germline loops: CDR1 MNHNS, CDR2 SASEGT. The germline V and J ends were trimmed by 5 bases and 1 base, with 14 bases remaining between them. The CDR3 extends over 15 amino acids. The CDR3 reads CASSPRPRGNYGYTF. The CDR3, as DNA: TGTGCCAGCAGTCCCCGGCCGAGGGGTAACTATGGCTACACCTTC.

The CDR3, as DNA: TGTGCCAGCAGGGCTAGCGGATCAGATACGCAGTATTTT. It yields the protein CASRASGSDTQYF. The genes are TRBV6-5 and TRBJ2-3, with 7 bases identical to TRBD2. V gave up 6 bases and J gave up 4 bases; unmatched junction bases: 4. The CDR3 is 13 residues long. Germline CDR1 MNHEY, CDR2 SVGAGI.

V gene TRBV9 combines with J gene TRBJ1-1; D is uncertain. Germline CDR1 is SGDLS and CDR2 is YYNGEE. The CDR3 runs 14 residues. Trimming shortened V by 1 base and J by 0 bases, and 7 bases separated the two germline ends. The CDR3 DNA reads TGTGCCAGCAGCGTACGCTCTATGAACACTGAAGCTTTCTTT. Translated, it gives CASSVRSMNTEAFF.

This chain links TRBV19 with TRBJ2-2, with unresolved D. This CDR3 has 15 amino acids. Germline V gene sequence: CDR1 LNHDA, CDR2 SQIVND (reference sequence). Trimming took off 4 bases at V and 0 bases at J, with 9 bases between the two ends. The CDR3 nucleotides read TGTGCCAGTAGTAGTCTGGGAACGAACACCGGGGAGCTGTTTTTT. It is translated as CASSSLGTNTGELFF.